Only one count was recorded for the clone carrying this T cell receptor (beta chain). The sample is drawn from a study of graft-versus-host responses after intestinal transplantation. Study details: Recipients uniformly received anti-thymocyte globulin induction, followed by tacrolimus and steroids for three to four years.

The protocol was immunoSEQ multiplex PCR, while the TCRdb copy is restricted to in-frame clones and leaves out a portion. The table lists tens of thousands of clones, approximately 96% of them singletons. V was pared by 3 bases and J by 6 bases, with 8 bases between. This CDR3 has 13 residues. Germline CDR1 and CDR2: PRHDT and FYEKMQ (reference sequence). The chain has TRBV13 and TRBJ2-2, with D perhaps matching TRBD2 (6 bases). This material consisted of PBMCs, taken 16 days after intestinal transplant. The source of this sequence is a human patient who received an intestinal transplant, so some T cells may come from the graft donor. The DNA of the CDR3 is TGTGCCAGCAGCTTCCCGGGGGCCGGGGAGCTGTTTTTT. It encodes CASSFPGAGELFF.